In this sample, the clone carrying this TCR beta chain turned up many times. The antigen remains unidentified. This CDR3 is 17 amino acids long. The germline CDR1 and CDR2 sequences are SGHNT and YENEEA. Losses at the gene ends were 5 bases for V and 5 bases for J; bases not matched to a gene: 9. The sample belongs to a study of T cells in Graves' hyperthyroidism and ophthalmopathy. Study findings and constraints: Ophthalmopathy prediction by the model preceded onset by a median roughly 6 months.

The TCR beta CDR3 regions underwent amplification using RNA transcripts as the source. First-round RT-PCR of the TCR CDR3 relied on the HTBI primer set. TCRdb passed the multiplex PCR reads through MiXCR, listing each CDR3 protein once. The sample includes about 360,000 distinct CDR3 sequences, less than 15% seen only once; the top ten take around a tenth. The TCR was taken from a woman younger than 35 with Graves' hyperthyroidism. Sample: blood. This chain connects TRBV11-3 to TRBJ2-2; TRBD2 matches 12 bases. The CDR3 here is CASSASKGTSGTGELFF. The CDR3 bases are TGTGCCAGCAGCGCAAGCAAAGGGACTAGCGGGACCGGGGAGCTGTTTTTT.